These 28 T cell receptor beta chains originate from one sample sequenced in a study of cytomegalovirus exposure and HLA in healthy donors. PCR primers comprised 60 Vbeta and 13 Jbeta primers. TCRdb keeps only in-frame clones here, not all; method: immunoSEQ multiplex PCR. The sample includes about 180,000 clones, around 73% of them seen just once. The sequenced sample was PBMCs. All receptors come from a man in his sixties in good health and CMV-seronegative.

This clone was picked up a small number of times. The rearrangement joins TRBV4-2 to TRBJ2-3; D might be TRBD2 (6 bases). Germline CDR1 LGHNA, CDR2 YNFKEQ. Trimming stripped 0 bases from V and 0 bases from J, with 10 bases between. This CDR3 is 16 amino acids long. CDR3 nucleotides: TGTGCCAGCAGCCAAGACCCGGGACTCAGCACAGATACGCAGTATTTT. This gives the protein CASSQDPGLSTDTQYF.

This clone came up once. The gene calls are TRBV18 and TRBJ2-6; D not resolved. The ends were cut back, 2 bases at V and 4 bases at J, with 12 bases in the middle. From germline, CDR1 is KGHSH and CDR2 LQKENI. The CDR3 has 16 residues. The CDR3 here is CASSPTTPTGANVLTF. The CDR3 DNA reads TGTGCCAGCTCACCAACCACTCCTACCGGGGCCAACGTCCTGACTTTC.

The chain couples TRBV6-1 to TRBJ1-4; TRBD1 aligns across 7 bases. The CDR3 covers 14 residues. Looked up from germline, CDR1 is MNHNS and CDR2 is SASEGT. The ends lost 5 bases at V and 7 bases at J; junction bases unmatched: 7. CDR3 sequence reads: CASSSRQGSEKLFF. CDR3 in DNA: TGTGCCAGCAGTTCCAGACAGGGAAGTGAAAAACTGTTTTTT.

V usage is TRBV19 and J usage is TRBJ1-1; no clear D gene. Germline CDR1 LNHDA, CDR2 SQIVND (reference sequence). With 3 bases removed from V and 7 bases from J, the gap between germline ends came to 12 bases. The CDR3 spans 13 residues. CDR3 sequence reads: CASSISQTYEAFF. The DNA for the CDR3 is TGTGCCAGTAGTATTAGCCAGACCTATGAAGCTTTCTTT.

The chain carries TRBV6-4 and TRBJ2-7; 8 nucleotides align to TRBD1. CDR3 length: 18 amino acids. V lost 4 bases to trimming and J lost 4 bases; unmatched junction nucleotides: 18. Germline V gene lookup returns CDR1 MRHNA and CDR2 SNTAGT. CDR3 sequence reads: CASSARTGLLASEYEQYF. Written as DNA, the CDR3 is TGTGCCAGCAGTGCTCGGACAGGGTTGTTAGCGAGTGAATACGAGCAGTACTTC.

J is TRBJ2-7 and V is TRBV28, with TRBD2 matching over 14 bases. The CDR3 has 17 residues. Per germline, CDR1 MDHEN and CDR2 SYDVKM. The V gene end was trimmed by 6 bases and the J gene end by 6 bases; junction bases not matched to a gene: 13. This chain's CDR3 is CASSSNTGLAGASEQYF. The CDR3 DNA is TGTGCCAGCAGCTCGAATACGGGACTAGCGGGAGCGAGCGAGCAGTACTTC.

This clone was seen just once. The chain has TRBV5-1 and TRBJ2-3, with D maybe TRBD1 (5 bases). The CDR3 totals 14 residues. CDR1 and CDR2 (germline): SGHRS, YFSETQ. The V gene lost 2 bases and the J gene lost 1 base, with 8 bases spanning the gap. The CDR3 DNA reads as TGCGCCAGCAGCTTATCGACAGGCACAGATACGCAGTATTTT. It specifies CASSLSTGTDTQYF.

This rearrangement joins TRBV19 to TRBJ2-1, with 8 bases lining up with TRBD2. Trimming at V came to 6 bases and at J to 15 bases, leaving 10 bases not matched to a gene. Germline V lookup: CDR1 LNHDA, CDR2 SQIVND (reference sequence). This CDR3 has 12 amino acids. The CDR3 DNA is TGTGCCAGTAGCCCCTTGGCGGGAGGAGCGTTCTTC. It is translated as CASSPLAGGAFF.

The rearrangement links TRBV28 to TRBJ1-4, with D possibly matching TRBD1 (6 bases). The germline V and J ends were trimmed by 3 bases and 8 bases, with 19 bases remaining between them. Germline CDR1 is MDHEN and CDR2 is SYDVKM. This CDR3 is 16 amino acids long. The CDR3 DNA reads TGTGCCAGCAGTTTTGGGGGCCTGGGGTTAGGGGAAAAACTGTTTTTT. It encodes CASSFGGLGLGEKLFF.

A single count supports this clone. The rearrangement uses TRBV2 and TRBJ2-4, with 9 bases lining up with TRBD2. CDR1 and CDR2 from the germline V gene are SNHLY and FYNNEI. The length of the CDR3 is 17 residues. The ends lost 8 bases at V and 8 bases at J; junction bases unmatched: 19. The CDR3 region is CASYVIAREGIGDIQYF. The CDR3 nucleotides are TGTGCCAGCTATGTTATTGCGCGGGAGGGGATTGGAGACATTCAGTACTTC.

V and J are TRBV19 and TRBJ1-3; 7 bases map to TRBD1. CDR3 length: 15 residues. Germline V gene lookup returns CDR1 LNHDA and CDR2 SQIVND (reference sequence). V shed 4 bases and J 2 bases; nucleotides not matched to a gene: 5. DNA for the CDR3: TGTGCCAGTAGTAAACTCGGGACAGCTGGAAACACCATATATTTT. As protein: CASSKLGTAGNTIYF.

The CDR3 coding sequence is TGTGCCAGCAGTTTGAAGGGACAGGGAGGTCGTGAAGCTTTCTTT. Amino acids: CASSLKGQGGREAFF. This sequence joins TRBV27 and TRBJ1-1; 9 bases are shared with TRBD1. Unmatched junction bases numbered 9, after V lost 3 bases and J lost 7 bases. CDR3 length: 15 residues. Germline CDR1 MNHEY, CDR2 SMNVEV (reference sequence).

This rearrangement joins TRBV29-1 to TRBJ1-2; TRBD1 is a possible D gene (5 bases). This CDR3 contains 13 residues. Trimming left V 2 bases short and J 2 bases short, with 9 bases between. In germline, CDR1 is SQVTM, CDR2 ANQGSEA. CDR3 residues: CSVEFAGNYGYTF. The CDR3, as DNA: TGCAGCGTTGAATTCGCAGGGAACTATGGCTACACCTTC.

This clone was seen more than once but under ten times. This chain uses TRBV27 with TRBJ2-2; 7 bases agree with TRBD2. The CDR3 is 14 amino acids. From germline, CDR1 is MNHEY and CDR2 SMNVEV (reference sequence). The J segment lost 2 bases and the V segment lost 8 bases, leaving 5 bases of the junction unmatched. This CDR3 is CASSGTINTGELFF. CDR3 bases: TGTGCCAGCTCCGGGACTATTAACACCGGGGAGCTGTTTTTT.

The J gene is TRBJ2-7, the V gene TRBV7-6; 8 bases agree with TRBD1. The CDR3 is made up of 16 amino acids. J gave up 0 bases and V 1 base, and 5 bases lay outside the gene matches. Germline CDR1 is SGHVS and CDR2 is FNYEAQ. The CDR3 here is CASSLGWTGLSYEQYF. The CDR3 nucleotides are TGTGCCAGCAGCTTAGGCTGGACAGGGCTCTCCTACGAGCAGTACTTC. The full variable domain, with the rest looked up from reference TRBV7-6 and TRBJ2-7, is GAGVSQSPRYKVTKRGQDVALRCDPISGHVSLYWYRQALGQGPEFLTYFNYEAQQDKSGLPNDRFSAERPEGSISTLTIQRTEQRDSAMYRCASSLGWTGLSYEQYFGPGTRLTVT.

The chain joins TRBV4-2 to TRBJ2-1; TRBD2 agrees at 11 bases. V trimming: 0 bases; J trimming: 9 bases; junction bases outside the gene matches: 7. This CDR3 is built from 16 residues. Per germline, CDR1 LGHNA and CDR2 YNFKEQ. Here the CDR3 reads CASSQDLLAGGSEQFF. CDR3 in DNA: TGTGCCAGCAGCCAAGACTTGCTAGCGGGGGGTAGTGAGCAGTTCTTC.

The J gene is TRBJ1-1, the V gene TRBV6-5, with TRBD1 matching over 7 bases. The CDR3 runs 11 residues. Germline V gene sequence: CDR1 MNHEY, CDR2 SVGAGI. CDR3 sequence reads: CAGGMVTEAFF. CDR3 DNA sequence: TGTGCAGGGGGCATGGTCACTGAAGCTTTCTTT.

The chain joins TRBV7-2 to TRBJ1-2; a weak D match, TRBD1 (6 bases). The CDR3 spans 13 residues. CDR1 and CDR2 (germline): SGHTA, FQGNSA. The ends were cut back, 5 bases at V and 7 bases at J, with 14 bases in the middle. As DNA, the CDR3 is TGTGCCAGCAGCCCGGAGGGGGGGCGTGGCTACACCTTC. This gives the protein CASSPEGGRGYTF.

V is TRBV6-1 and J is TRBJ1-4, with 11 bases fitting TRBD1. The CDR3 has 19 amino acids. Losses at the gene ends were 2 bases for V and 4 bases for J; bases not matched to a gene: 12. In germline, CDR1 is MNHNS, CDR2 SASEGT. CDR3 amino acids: CASSEMSGTGGLFNEKLFF. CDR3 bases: TGTGCCAGCAGTGAAATGTCTGGGACAGGGGGTTTGTTTAATGAAAAACTGTTTTTT.

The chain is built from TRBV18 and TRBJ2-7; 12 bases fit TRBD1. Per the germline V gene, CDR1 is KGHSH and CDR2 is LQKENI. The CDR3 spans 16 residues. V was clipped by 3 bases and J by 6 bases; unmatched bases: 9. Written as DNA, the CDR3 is TGTGCCAGCTCACCCCCGGCGGGACAGGGGGCGCGCGAGCAGTACTTC. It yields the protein CASSPPAGQGAREQYF.

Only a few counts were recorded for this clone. CDR3 region: CSAERGWETEAFF. The DNA of the CDR3 is TGCAGCGCCGAACGGGGTTGGGAGACTGAAGCTTTCTTT. V gene TRBV29-1 combines with J gene TRBJ1-1; unclear D gene. This CDR3 contains 13 residues. Trimming stripped 7 bases from V and 5 bases from J, with 17 bases between. Germline V lookup: CDR1 SQVTM, CDR2 ANQGSEA. Complete variable domain (other parts from reference TRBV29-1 and TRBJ1-1): SAVISQKPSRDICQRGTSLTIQCQVDSQVTMMFWYRQQPGQSLTLIATANQGSEATYESGFVIDKFPISRPNLTFSTLTVSNMSPEDSSIYLCSAERGWETEAFFGQGTRLTVV.

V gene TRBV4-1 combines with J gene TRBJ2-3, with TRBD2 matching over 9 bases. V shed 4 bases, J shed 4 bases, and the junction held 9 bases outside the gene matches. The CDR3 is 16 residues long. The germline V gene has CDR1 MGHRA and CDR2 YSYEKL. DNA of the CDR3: TGCGCCAGCAGCCTCCCCAGCGGGAGGTTCTCAGATACGCAGTATTTT. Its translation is CASSLPSGRFSDTQYF.

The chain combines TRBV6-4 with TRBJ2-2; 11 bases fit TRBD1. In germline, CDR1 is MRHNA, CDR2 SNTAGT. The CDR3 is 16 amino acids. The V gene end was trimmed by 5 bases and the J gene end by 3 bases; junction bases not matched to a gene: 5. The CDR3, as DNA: TGTGCCAGCAGTCTAAGGGACAGGGGGGACACCGGGGAGCTGTTTTTT. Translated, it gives CASSLRDRGDTGELFF.

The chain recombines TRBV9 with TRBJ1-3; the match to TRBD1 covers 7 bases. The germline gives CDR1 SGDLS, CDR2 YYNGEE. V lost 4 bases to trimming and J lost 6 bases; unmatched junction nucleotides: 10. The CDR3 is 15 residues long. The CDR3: CASSPGTEVANTIYF. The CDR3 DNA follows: TGTGCCAGCAGCCCGGGGACAGAGGTCGCAAACACCATATATTTT.

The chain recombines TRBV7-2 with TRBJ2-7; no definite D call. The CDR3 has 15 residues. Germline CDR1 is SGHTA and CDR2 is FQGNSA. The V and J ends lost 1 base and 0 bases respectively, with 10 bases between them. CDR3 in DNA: TGTGCCAGCAGCTTAGATCTGAGGAGCTCCTACGAGCAGTACTTC. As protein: CASSLDLRSSYEQYF.

DNA of the CDR3: TGCAGCGTTAGATCACTACCCCCCGGGACAGGGAACACCGGGGAGCTGTTTTTT. This codes for CSVRSLPPGTGNTGELFF. The chain couples TRBV29-1 to TRBJ2-2; 8 bases are shared with TRBD1. Germline CDR1 reads SQVTM; CDR2 reads ANQGSEA. The CDR3 loop spans 18 amino acids. V dropped 5 bases and J dropped 1; count of bases not matched to a gene: 15.

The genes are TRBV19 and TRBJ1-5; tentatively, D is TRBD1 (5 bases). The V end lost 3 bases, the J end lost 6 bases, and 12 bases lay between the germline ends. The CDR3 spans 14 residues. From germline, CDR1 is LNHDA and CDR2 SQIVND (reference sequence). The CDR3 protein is CASSMSGGGQPQHF. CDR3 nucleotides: TGTGCCAGTAGTATGTCGGGCGGGGGTCAGCCCCAGCATTTT.

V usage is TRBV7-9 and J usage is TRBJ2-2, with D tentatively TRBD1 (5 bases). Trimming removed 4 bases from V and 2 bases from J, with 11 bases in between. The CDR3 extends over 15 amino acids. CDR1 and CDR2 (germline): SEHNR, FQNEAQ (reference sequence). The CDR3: CASSSPDRNTGELFF. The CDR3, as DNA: TGTGCCAGCAGCTCCCCCGACAGAAACACCGGGGAGCTGTTTTTT. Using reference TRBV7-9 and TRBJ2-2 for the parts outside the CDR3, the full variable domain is DTGVSQNPRHKITKRGQNVTFRCDPISEHNRLYWYRQTLGQGPEFLTYFQNEAQLEKSRLLSDRFSAERPKGSFSTLEIQRTEQGDSAMYLCASSSPDRNTGELFFGEGSRLTVL.